Listed here are 7 T cell receptor beta chains from one sample, sequenced in a study of response to subunit inactivated influenza vaccine. TCRdb re-derived calls from the RT-PCR reads in MiXCR, one entry per CDR3 protein. The top ten clones hold around 6.5% of a sample with about 700,000 distinct CDR3 sequences, roughly 14% of them seen once. The sample consisted of PBMCs from blood, taken 14 to 15 days before vaccination. These receptors were taken from a man aged 45-65 years who received an inactivated influenza vaccine.

The chain employs TRBV7-9 and TRBJ1-1, with D uncertain. CDR1 SEHNR and CDR2 FQNEAQ come from the germline V gene (reference sequence). The V and J ends lost 5 bases and 0 bases respectively, with 10 bases between them. The CDR3 runs to 14 residues. The CDR3, as DNA: TGTGCCAGCAGCCAGCGGACGGTGAACACTGAAGCTTTCTTT. This codes for CASSQRTVNTEAFF. Full variable domain (outside the CDR3, taken from reference TRBV7-9 and TRBJ1-1): DTGVSQNPRHKITKRGQNVTFRCDPISEHNRLYWYRQTLGQGPEFLTYFQNEAQLEKSRLLSDRFSAERPKGSFSTLEIQRTEQGDSAMYLCASSQRTVNTEAFFGQGTRLTVV.

This clonotype has more than one count but fewer than ten. The V call is TRBV7-3, the J call TRBJ2-5; 9 nucleotides match TRBD2. Germline assignment: CDR1 SGHTA and CDR2 FQGTGA. The length of the CDR3 is 14 residues. The J segment lost 5 bases and the V segment lost 5 bases, leaving 6 bases of the junction unmatched. The CDR3 nucleotides are TGTGCCAGCAGCCCAGGACTAGCGAGGGAGACCCAGTACTTC. Amino acids: CASSPGLARETQYF.

This clonotype was seen ten or more times. J is TRBJ1-2 and V is TRBV28; TRBD1 matches at 8 bases. This CDR3 is built from 14 residues. Trimming cost V 8 bases and J 8 bases; bases outside gene matches: 13. CDR1 is MDHEN and CDR2 is SYDVKM in the germline V gene. The CDR3 DNA is TGTGCCAGCGTTTCCCCGGACAGGGCGAAGGGCTACACCTTC. Its translation: CASVSPDRAKGYTF.

This sequence joins TRBV20-1 and TRBJ2-7, with a possible D match to TRBD1 (6 bases). V was cut by 3 bases and J by 3 bases, with 9 bases left in between. The germline V gene has CDR1 DFQATT and CDR2 SNEGSKA (reference sequence). This CDR3 is built from 12 residues. As DNA, the CDR3 is TGCAGTGCTAGCTACAGGGACTACGAGCAGTACTTC. It encodes CSASYRDYEQYF.

This clonotype has a handful of counts. The chain couples TRBV27 to TRBJ2-1; 9 bases agree with TRBD2. V trimming: 5 bases; J trimming: 2 bases; junction bases outside the gene matches: 10. This CDR3 comprises 17 residues. Germline CDR1 and CDR2: MNHEY and SMNVEV (reference sequence). CDR3 loop: CASSPYSGGRPYNEQFF. DNA for the CDR3: TGTGCCAGCAGTCCCTATAGCGGGGGACGCCCCTACAATGAGCAGTTCTTC.

This clonotype appeared a few times. The chain recombines TRBV27 with TRBJ2-5; D ambiguous. The V gene's germline CDR1 is MNHEY and CDR2 SMNVEV (reference sequence). With 0 bases removed from V and 4 bases from J, the gap between germline ends came to 12 bases. The CDR3 length is 15 residues. Written as DNA, the CDR3 is TGTGCCAGCAGTTTATCAGGGTCAGTTTCAGAGACCCAGTACTTC. This sequence encodes CASSLSGSVSETQYF.

This clonotype was seen a few times. The chain employs TRBV5-1 and TRBJ1-1; possibly TRBD1 for D (5 bases). Trimming stripped 4 bases from V and 5 bases from J, with 18 bases between. CDR1 SGHRS and CDR2 YFSETQ come from the germline V gene. This CDR3 has 15 amino acids. The CDR3 DNA reads as TGCGCCAGCAGCCCGTGGGACCCGGGGGAAACTGAAGCTTTCTTT. It codes for CASSPWDPGETEAFF.